A single sample is the source of the 7 T cell receptor beta chains below, sequenced in a study of blood T cell repertoires in COVID-19. Method: immunoSEQ multiplex PCR; TCRdb's copy keeps in-frame clones and lacks some. The data show 200,000 to 250,000 clones, 75% to 90% seen once. The sequenced sample was peripheral blood. The origin of the receptors is a human donor in a cohort sampled during active COVID-19.

The CDR3 DNA reads TGTGCCAGCAGTTTGTCCAGTAGGGGTGAAGCTTTCTTT. Protein: CASSLSSRGEAFF. The rearrangement joins TRBV28 to TRBJ1-1; possible D gene TRBD1, 5 bases. Trimming stripped 3 bases from V and 7 bases from J, with 12 bases between. This CDR3 spans 13 amino acids. Germline lookup yields CDR1 MDHEN and CDR2 SYDVKM.

V is TRBV28 and J is TRBJ2-7; D gene uncertain. The CDR3 loop spans 17 amino acids. The V gene's germline CDR1 is MDHEN and CDR2 SYDVKM. V shed 4 bases and J shed 4 bases, with 23 bases lying between them. CDR3 coding DNA: TGTGCCAGCAGTTCGCCCTTGACTCTGGTGTTGGCGTACGAGCAGTACTTC. Residues: CASSSPLTLVLAYEQYF.

As for this clone: The junction departs from the called germline gene at one end, perhaps through a read error. CDR3 residues: CASRAGLAGQHF. The CDR3 region has the DNA TGTGCCAGCAGAGCGGGGCTAGCGGGACAACACTTC. The J gene is TRBJ2-5, the V gene TRBV5-6; 9 bases match TRBD2. The germline CDR1 and CDR2 sequences are SGHDT and YYEEEE. The CDR3 has 12 residues.

This clone was picked up one time. The chain has TRBV23-1 and TRBJ2-7, with 8 bases that match TRBD1. TRBV23-1 is an ORF for which the function is uncertain. The CDR3 runs 15 residues. Trimming removed 3 bases from V and 4 bases from J; junction bases left unmatched: 8. CDR3 residues: CASSHPGQGAYEQYF. CDR3 nucleotide sequence: TGCGCCAGCAGTCACCCCGGGCAGGGGGCTTACGAGCAGTACTTC.

This rearrangement joins TRBV7-9 to TRBJ1-2, with TRBD1 matching 7 bases. CDR1 SEHNR and CDR2 FQNEAQ come from the germline V gene (reference sequence). The junction had 19 bases not matched to a gene; V was cut back by 5 bases and J by 4 bases. CDR3 size: 18 residues. As DNA, the CDR3 is TGTGCCAGCAGCGCCACCCCCGGGACAGTAACCGGACGCTATGGCTACACCTTC. Its protein is CASSATPGTVTGRYGYTF.

The chain carries TRBV6-6 and TRBJ2-7, with a possible D match to TRBD2 (6 bases). The CDR3 runs 14 residues. Germline V gives CDR1 MNHNY, CDR2 SVGAGI (reference sequence). V was trimmed by 2 bases and J by 1 base, leaving 9 bases between them. The CDR3 here is CASSYGGISYEQYF. Written as DNA, the CDR3 is TGTGCCAGCAGTTACGGCGGGATTTCCTACGAGCAGTACTTC.

The chain recombines TRBV6-1 with TRBJ1-6; D call uncertain. The germline V and J ends were trimmed by 0 bases and 4 bases, with 10 bases remaining between them. This CDR3 comprises 16 residues. Germline V gene lookup returns CDR1 MNHNS and CDR2 SASEGT. The CDR3: CASSEAGQAYNSPLHF. The CDR3, as DNA: TGTGCCAGCAGTGAAGCTGGGCAGGCTTATAATTCACCCCTCCACTTT.